Following are 5 T cell receptor beta chains from one sample sequenced in a study of tumor and adjacent non-tumor tissue in lung cancer. Three rounds of nested PCR, following a modified ARM-PCR protocol, produced the TCRbeta library. MiXCR, applied by TCRdb to the multiplex PCR reads, yields one record per CDR3 protein. The sample has some 95,000 distinct CDR3 sequences, 75% to 90% seen once. The template was RNA from unsorted bulk tissue. The normal lung tissue was taken more than 3 cm from the tumor edge. Specimen: distant non-tumor lung tissue. The receptors come from a man aged 55 to 70 with small cell lung cancer.

The rearrangement links TRBV29-1 to TRBJ2-5; D is possibly TRBD2 (6 bases). Germline CDR1 and CDR2: SQVTM and ANQGSEA. V was clipped by 3 bases and J by 6 bases, with 14 bases between them. The CDR3 length is 13 residues. As DNA, the CDR3 is TGCAGCGTTGAGAGCCTAGCGAGGAAGACCCAGTACTTC. Translation: CSVESLARKTQYF. Looking up the rest from reference TRBV29-1 and TRBJ2-5 gives the full variable domain: SAVISQKPSRDICQRGTSLTIQCQVDSQVTMMFWYRQQPGQSLTLIATANQGSEATYESGFVIDKFPISRPNLTFSTLTVSNMSPEDSSIYLCSVESLARKTQYFGPGTRLLVL.

This clonotype was seen a handful of times. The chain is built from TRBV2 and TRBJ2-5, with 7 bases lining up with TRBD1. V lost 10 bases to trimming and J lost 3 bases; unmatched junction nucleotides: 17. The CDR3 consists of 16 residues. Germline CDR1 is SNHLY and CDR2 is FYNNEI. CDR3 sequence: CAIDDYLRDRKETQYF. CDR3 nucleotide sequence: TGTGCCATCGACGATTACCTACGGGACAGAAAAGAGACCCAGTACTTC.

Turning to this clonotype: The CDR3 does not close with the conserved phenylalanine or tryptophan, likely indicating a read error. The DNA is omitted, as the CDR3 cannot be located on it reliably, and the CDR3 follows TCRdb's listing. This chain uses TRBV11-1 with TRBJ2-1. The CDR3 spans 15 amino acids, including both terminal residues. CDR1 SGHAT and CDR2 FQDESV come from the germline V gene (reference sequence). CDR3 amino acids: CASSLGLSSSSEQVY.

The V and J genes are TRBV29-1 and TRBJ1-1; D gene unclear. The CDR3 has 10 residues. The germline V gene encodes CDR1 SQVTM and CDR2 ANQGSEA. The V end was cut by 7 bases, the J end by 10 bases, with 13 bases between. In DNA form, the CDR3 reads TGCAGCGCCATGAACATTGGAGCTTTCTTT. This encodes CSAMNIGAFF.

This clonotype was seen only a few times. An end of the junction does not agree with germline; a read error may underlie this. This sequence joins TRBV11-1 and TRBJ2-3; 10 bases match TRBD2. This CDR3 is built from 15 residues. Germline V CDR1 and CDR2: SGHAT, FQDESV (reference sequence). The CDR3 loop is CASSLRTSGTDMQYF. CDR3 DNA: TGTGCCAGCAGCCTACGGACTAGCGGCACAGATATGCAGTATTTT.